Each of the 21 T cell receptor beta chains below was sequenced from the same sample in a study of T cell clusters in autoimmune cytopenias. TRB was amplified by touch-down multiplex PCR, primer pools A and B combined. TCRdb reprocessed the multiplex PCR reads, keeping one entry per CDR3 protein, no DNA. The table for this sample gives roughly 6,600 distinct CDR3 sequences. Each sample's input was 250 ng genomic DNA, approximately 37,500 genome equivalents. Another study also made use of these data, one on T cell repertoires in aging, cancer and after chemotherapy.

The sequenced material came from peripheral blood. Source of these receptors: a human donor in good health.

The chain couples TRBV7-9 to TRBJ2-1; TCRdb calls TRBD2, which cannot be checked without DNA. This CDR3 contains 16 residues. Germline V lookup: CDR1 SEHNR, CDR2 FQNEAQ (reference sequence). This CDR3 reads CASSDGLAGSYNEQFF.

This clonotype registers large (0.1 to 1%) by frequency. The CDR3 loop reads CRVKSGYNEQFF. The chain is built from TRBV29-1 and TRBJ2-1. This CDR3 spans 12 amino acids. Per the germline V gene, CDR1 is SQVTM and CDR2 is ANQGSEA.

This clonotype is identified as medium-sized (0.01 to 0.1%) from frequency. The gene calls are TRBV5-4 and TRBJ2-5; absent DNA, TCRdb's TRBD2 call cannot be checked. Germline lookup yields CDR1 SGHNT and CDR2 YYREEE (reference sequence). This CDR3 spans 15 amino acids. CDR3 sequence reads: CASSLVGGSRETQYF.

The CDR3 loop is CAISGLAGPSTDTQYF. This chain uses TRBV10-3 with TRBJ2-3; TCRdb selects TRBD2, and the lack of DNA leaves this call unchecked. Germline lookup yields CDR1 ENHRY and CDR2 SYGVKD. This CDR3 contains 16 residues.

Judged by frequency, this clonotype is medium-sized. The rearrangement links TRBV5-6 to TRBJ2-2. Per germline, CDR1 SGHDT and CDR2 YYEEEE. This CDR3 has 11 amino acids. CDR3 region: CASSHNGELFF.

The rearrangement joins TRBV20-1 to TRBJ2-5; TCRdb designates TRBD1, a call that cannot be tested without DNA. Per germline, CDR1 DFQATT and CDR2 SNEGSKA (reference sequence). The CDR3 has 15 amino acids. The chain's CDR3 is CSAAREIPIQETQYF.

This chain connects TRBV14 to TRBJ2-2. The CDR3 has 12 amino acids. Germline CDR1 SGHDN, CDR2 FVKESK. CDR3 sequence reads: CASRPASGELFF.

The chain employs TRBV7-4 and TRBJ2-7; the D gene TCRdb calls, TRBD1, cannot be checked with no DNA. CDR3 size: 13 residues. CDR1 SGHVT and CDR2 SQSDAQ come from the germline V gene. CDR3 amino acids: CVSSGGDTYEQYF.

In terms of frequency, this clonotype is medium-sized. The V gene is TRBV29-1, the J gene TRBJ1-1; TCRdb proposes TRBD1, but this gene call is untestable without DNA. Germline CDR1 SQVTM, CDR2 ANQGSEA. This CDR3 is built from 13 residues. CDR3 sequence reads: CSVRPDANTEAFF. Complete variable domain (other parts from reference TRBV29-1 and TRBJ1-1): SAVISQKPSRDICQRGTSLTIQCQVDSQVTMMFWYRQQPGQSLTLIATANQGSEATYESGFVIDKFPISRPNLTFSTLTVSNMSPEDSSIYLCSVRPDANTEAFFGQGTRLTVV.

This chain uses TRBV4-3 with TRBJ2-2; the TRBD2 assignment by TCRdb is unverifiable without DNA. The CDR3 consists of 18 residues. Germline-derived CDR1 and CDR2 are LGHNA and YSLEER. The CDR3 reads CASSQELGRRAGTGELFF.

The V call is TRBV6-1, the J call TRBJ2-7; as DNA is missing, the TRBD1 call by TCRdb cannot be tested. Germline lookup yields CDR1 MNHNS and CDR2 SASEGT. The CDR3 is 15 amino acids. CDR3 protein: CASSEWGQRGYEQYF.

The chain recombines TRBV11-2 with TRBJ2-7; the TRBD1 assignment by TCRdb is unverifiable without DNA. Germline assignment: CDR1 SGHAT and CDR2 FQNNGV. CDR3 length: 13 residues. The chain's CDR3 is CASSPGQGGEQYF.

This clonotype counts as medium-sized by frequency. CDR3 amino acids: CASSSSKNYGYTF. V is TRBV6-6 and J is TRBJ1-2. Germline lookup yields CDR1 MNHNY and CDR2 SVGAGI (reference sequence). CDR3 size: 13 residues.

This chain links TRBV27 with TRBJ2-4; the TCRdb D gene call, TRBD1, has no DNA to confirm it. The V gene's germline CDR1 is MNHEY and CDR2 SMNVEV (reference sequence). The CDR3 contains 14 residues. The CDR3 sequence: CASSSGTGFNIQYF.

This chain links TRBV30 with TRBJ1-6. CDR3 length: 13 residues. Germline CDR1 is GTSNPN and CDR2 is SVGIG (reference sequence). The CDR3 protein is CAWSVQGNSPLHF.

This rearrangement joins TRBV28 to TRBJ1-4; TCRdb lists TRBD1, though no DNA is available to test this call. CDR1 and CDR2 (germline): MDHEN, SYDVKM. This CDR3 is built from 15 residues. CDR3 amino acids: CASSLFTGGGEKLFF.

This chain uses TRBV5-4 with TRBJ2-7; TCRdb's D call, TRBD1, is unchecked because there is no DNA. This CDR3 has 14 amino acids. Germline V lookup: CDR1 SGHNT, CDR2 YYREEE (reference sequence). The CDR3 is CASTDRQHSYEQYF.

By frequency, this clonotype registers medium-sized (0.01 to 0.1%). The chain is built from TRBV27 and TRBJ1-2; TCRdb's D call of TRBD1 is untestable without DNA. The germline V gene has CDR1 MNHEY and CDR2 SMNVEV (reference sequence). This CDR3 is built from 14 residues. CDR3 sequence: CASSPGELRYGYTF.

V is TRBV27 and J is TRBJ1-5; the TCRdb D gene call, TRBD1, has no DNA to confirm it. Per the germline V gene, CDR1 is MNHEY and CDR2 is SMNVEV (reference sequence). The CDR3 length is 16 residues. CDR3 sequence: CASARGNGLSNQPQHF.

Measured by frequency, this clonotype is medium-sized. The V gene is TRBV19, the J gene TRBJ1-2; the TRBD1 assignment by TCRdb is unverifiable without DNA. The CDR3 length is 14 residues. CDR1 LNHDA and CDR2 SQIVND come from the germline V gene (reference sequence). This CDR3 is CASTTRDINYGYTF.

V and J are TRBV20-1 and TRBJ2-5. Germline V gives CDR1 DFQATT, CDR2 SNEGSKA (reference sequence). This CDR3 is built from 15 residues. Here the CDR3 reads CSARDPASPQETQYF.